This TCR beta chain was identified during a study of CD8 T cells in ankylosing spondylitis. CDR3 size: 15 residues. Between the trimmed V and J ends, which lost 4 bases and 3 bases, there was a span of 13 bases. Germline values: CDR1 SGHRS, CDR2 YFSETQ. Study observations and caveats: Disease-linked clones proved CD8+ and comparatively uncommon in peripheral blood. It appeared that ankylosing spondylitis blood was characterized by a TCR beta motif of several highly homologous variants. In synovial fluid and blood from reactive arthritis, some motif variants were previously reported.

TCRdb reprocessed the 5' RACE reads with MiXCR, giving one entry per CDR3 protein. This sample has fewer than 130,000 distinct CDR3 sequences, with 20% to 30% found just once. With regard to this clonotype: Its antigen is not identified.

The chain uses TRBV5-1 and TRBJ1-4, with D perhaps matching TRBD1 (5 bases). The sample consisted of synovial fluid, either unsorted or a sorted T cell fraction (not recorded which). The TCR comes from a male donor with ankylosing spondylitis. The CDR3 bases are TGCGCCAGCAGCGAGCAGGGCCCACCTAATGAAAAACTGTTTTTT. Translated: CASSEQGPPNEKLFF.